This is a list of T cell receptor beta chains from one sample in a study of shared clonotypes between healthy human individuals. Produced via immunoSEQ multiplex PCR; TCRdb's table is partial and in-frame only. This table has hundreds of thousands of clones, about 95% appearing once. The sequenced material came from naive CD8+ T cells sorted from blood. Receptors were obtained from a woman in her thirties in good health. CDR3s include the opening cysteine and the closing phenylalanine or tryptophan. The D gene is left open where the match is weak. For some rows the clone size is stated as once, few or many, or as a class when expanded; others skip it.

>TRBD1|TRBV7-2|NA|TRBJ1-1
TGTGCCACTCCGACAGGGGGAGGTGAAGCTTTCTTT
CATPTGGGEAFF
>TRBD1|TRBV4-1|NA|TRBJ2-7
TGCGCCAGCAGCCAAGCAACAGGGGTTATTCACGAGCAGTACTTC
CASSQATGVIHEQYF
>TRBD1|TRBV5-1|NA|TRBJ2-7
TGCGCCAGCAGCTTTGGGACAGGGAGGTACGAGCAGTACTTC
CASSFGTGRYEQYF
>NA|TRBV28|NA|TRBJ1-1
TGTGCCAGCAGTTTATTAATAAGTAGGTGGACTGAAGCTTTCTTT
CASSLLISRWTEAFF
>TRBD1|TRBV10-3|NA|TRBJ1-3
TGTGCCATCGGGACAGCCGTCTCTGGAAACACCATATATTTT
CAIGTAVSGNTIYF
>TRBD2|TRBV7-8|NA|TRBJ2-2
TGTGCCAGCGGTTCCCTAGCGGGAACCAACACCGGGGAGCTGTTTTTT
CASGSLAGTNTGELFF
>NA|TRBV6-5|NA|TRBJ2-3
TGTGCCAGCAGTTACGACTGGGGAAGCACAGATACGCAGTATTTT
CASSYDWGSTDTQYF
>NA|TRBV29-1|NA|TRBJ2-7
TGCAGCGTTTCCCGAGCCTACGAGCAGTACTTC
CSVSRAYEQYF
>TRBD1|TRBV11-2|NA|TRBJ1-1
TGTGCCAGCAGCTCGCCTGGGACAGGCTTTCCTGAAGCTTTCTTT
CASSSPGTGFPEAFF
>TRBD1|TRBV6-5|NA|TRBJ1-2
TGTGCCAGCAGTTACGGGGGACAGGGAGAATATGGCTACACCTTC
CASSYGGQGEYGYTF
>TRBD2|TRBV4-1|NA|TRBJ2-1
TGCGCCAGCAGCCAACCTAGCGGGAGGGGTGACAATGAGCAGTTCTTC
CASSQPSGRGDNEQFF
>NA|TRBV28|NA|TRBJ2-1
TGTGCCAGCAGTTTAGATCCGAAAGATCCGTTTGAGCAGTTCTTC
CASSLDPKDPFEQFF
>NA|TRBV4-1|NA|TRBJ2-1
TGCGCCAGCAGCCCCCGGGACAATGAGCAGTTCTTC
CASSPRDNEQFF
>NA|TRBV7-8|once|TRBJ2-3
TGTGCCAGCAGCTTAGCTGAGTGGGACACAGATACGCAGTATTTT
CASSLAEWDTDTQYF
>NA|TRBV5-1|NA|TRBJ2-7
TGCGCCAGCAGCTCCGCTAGGGGGTACGAGCAGTACTTC
CASSSARGYEQYF
>NA|TRBV2|NA|TRBJ2-7
TGTGCCAGCAGTGAAGGACTTATCCTAGGCGAGCAGTACTTC
CASSEGLILGEQYF
>NA|TRBV9|once|TRBJ2-2
TGTGCCAGCAGCGTATACGGGGACACCGGGGAGCTGTTTTTT
CASSVYGDTGELFF
>NA|TRBV15|NA|TRBJ2-7
TGTGCCACCAGCAGTACAGGGGAGGAATACGAGCAGTACTTC
CATSSTGEEYEQYF
>NA|TRBV4-1|NA|TRBJ2-1
TGCGCCAGCAGCCATCTCGGGTGGAGGGGCAATGAGCAGTTCTTC
CASSHLGWRGNEQFF
>NA|TRBV9|NA|TRBJ2-2
TGTGCCAGCAGCGTAACAGGGACTACGGGGGAGCTGTTTTTT
CASSVTGTTGELFF
>TRBD2|TRBV28|NA|TRBJ2-7
TGTGCCAGCAGTTTTCCGACTAGCGGGAGGGACGAGCAGTACTTC
CASSFPTSGRDEQYF
>NA|TRBV7-9|NA|TRBJ2-7
TGTGCCAGCAGCAAACAGGGAAGGACACTCGAGCAGTACTTC
CASSKQGRTLEQYF
>TRBD2|TRBV25-1|NA|TRBJ2-7
TGTGCCAGCAGTGAGGGAGCGGGAGGAGGAAACGAGCAGTACTTC
CASSEGAGGGNEQYF
>NA|TRBV2|NA|TRBJ2-7
TGTGCCAGCAGGACAGTGTCCTACGAGCAGTACTTC
CASRTVSYEQYF
>NA|TRBV11-2|NA|TRBJ2-1
TGTGCCAGCAGCTTAGATTGGGTGGGAGCCTACTACAATGAGCAGTTCTTC
CASSLDWVGAYYNEQFF